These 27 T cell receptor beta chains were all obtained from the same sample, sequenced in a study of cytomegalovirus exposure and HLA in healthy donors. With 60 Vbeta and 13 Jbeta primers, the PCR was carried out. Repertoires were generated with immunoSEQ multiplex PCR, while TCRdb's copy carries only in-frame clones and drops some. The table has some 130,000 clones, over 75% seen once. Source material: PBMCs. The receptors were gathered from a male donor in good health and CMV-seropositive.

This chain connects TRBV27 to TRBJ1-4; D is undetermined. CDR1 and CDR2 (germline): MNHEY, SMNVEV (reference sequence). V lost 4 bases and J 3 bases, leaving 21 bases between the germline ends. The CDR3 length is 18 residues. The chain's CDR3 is CASSYRPTALNPNEKLFF. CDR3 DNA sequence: TGTGCCAGCAGTTACCGTCCTACCGCCCTTAACCCTAATGAAAAACTGTTTTTT.

CDR3 residues: CASSYGLAGSMENIQYF. The CDR3 bases are TGTGCCAGCAGCTACGGACTAGCGGGGAGTATGGAAAACATTCAGTACTTC. J is TRBJ2-4 and V is TRBV2, with 12 bases lining up with TRBD2. The germline V gene encodes CDR1 SNHLY and CDR2 FYNNEI. The CDR3 runs 17 residues. V lost 6 bases and J lost 5; bases outside the gene matches: 11. Together with reference TRBV2 and TRBJ2-4, the CDR3 gives the full variable domain: EPEVTQTPSHQVTQMGQEVILRCVPISNHLYFYWYRQILGQKVEFLVSFYNNEISEKSEIFDDQFSVERPDGSNFTLKIRSTKLEDSAMYFCASSYGLAGSMENIQYFGAGTRLSVL.

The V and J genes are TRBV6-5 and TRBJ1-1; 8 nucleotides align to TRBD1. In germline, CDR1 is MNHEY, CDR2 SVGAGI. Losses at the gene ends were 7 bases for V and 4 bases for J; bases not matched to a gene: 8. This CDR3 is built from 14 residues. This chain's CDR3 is CASNNRGRGTEAFF. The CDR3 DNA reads TGTGCCAGCAATAACAGGGGGAGAGGCACTGAAGCTTTCTTT.

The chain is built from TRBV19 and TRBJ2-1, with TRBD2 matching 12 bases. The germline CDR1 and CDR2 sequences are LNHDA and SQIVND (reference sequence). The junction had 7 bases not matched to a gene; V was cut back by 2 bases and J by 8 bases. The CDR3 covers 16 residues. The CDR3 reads CASSIPSGGADDEQFF. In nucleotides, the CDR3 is TGTGCCAGTAGTATACCTAGCGGGGGGGCTGACGATGAGCAGTTCTTC.

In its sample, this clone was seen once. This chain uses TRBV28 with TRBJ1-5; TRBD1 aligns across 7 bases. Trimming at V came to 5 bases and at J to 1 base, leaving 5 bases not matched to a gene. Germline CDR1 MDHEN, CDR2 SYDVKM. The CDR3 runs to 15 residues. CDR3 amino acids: CASSQRQGSNQPQHF. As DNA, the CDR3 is TGTGCCAGCAGTCAGCGACAGGGAAGCAATCAGCCCCAGCATTTT. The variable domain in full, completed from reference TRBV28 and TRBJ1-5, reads DVKVTQSSRYLVKRTGEKVFLECVQDMDHENMFWYRQDPGLGLRLIYFSYDVKMKEKGDIPEGYSVSREKKERFSLILESASTNQTSMYLCASSQRQGSNQPQHFGDGTRLSIL.

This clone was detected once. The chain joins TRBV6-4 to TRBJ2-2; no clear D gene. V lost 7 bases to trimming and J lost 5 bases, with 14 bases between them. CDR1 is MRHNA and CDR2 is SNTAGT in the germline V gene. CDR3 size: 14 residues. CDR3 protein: CASKAEVETGELFF. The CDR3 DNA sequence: TGTGCCAGCAAGGCGGAAGTAGAGACCGGGGAGCTGTTTTTT.

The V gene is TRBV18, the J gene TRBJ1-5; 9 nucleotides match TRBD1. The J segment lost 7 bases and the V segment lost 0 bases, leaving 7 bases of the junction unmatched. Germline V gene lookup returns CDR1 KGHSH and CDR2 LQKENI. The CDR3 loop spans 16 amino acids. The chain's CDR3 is CASSPPGDRDGQPQHF. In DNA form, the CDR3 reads TGTGCCAGCTCACCACCCGGGGACAGGGACGGACAGCCCCAGCATTTT.

CDR3 protein: CASSEGTGGRRTFF. The CDR3 DNA reads TGTGCCAGCAGTGAAGGGACAGGGGGCAGGAGAACTTTCTTT. The V and J genes are TRBV2 and TRBJ1-1; 11 bases map to TRBD1. The germline CDR1 and CDR2 sequences are SNHLY and FYNNEI. CDR3 length: 14 residues. After removal of 1 base from V and 12 bases from J, the junction contained 7 bases not matched to a gene.

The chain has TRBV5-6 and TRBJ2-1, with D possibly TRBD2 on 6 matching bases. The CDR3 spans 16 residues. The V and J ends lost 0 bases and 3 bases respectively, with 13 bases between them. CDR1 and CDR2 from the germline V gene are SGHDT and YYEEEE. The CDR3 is CASSLEAGWGYNEQFF. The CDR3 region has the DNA TGTGCCAGCAGCTTGGAGGCGGGGTGGGGCTACAATGAGCAGTTCTTC.

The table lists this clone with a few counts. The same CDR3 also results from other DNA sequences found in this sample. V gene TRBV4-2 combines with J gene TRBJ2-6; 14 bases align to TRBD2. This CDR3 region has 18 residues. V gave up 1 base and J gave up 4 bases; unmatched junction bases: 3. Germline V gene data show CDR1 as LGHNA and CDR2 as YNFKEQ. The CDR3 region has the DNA TGTGCCAGCAGCCAAGTGGGACTAGCGGGGGTCGGGGCCAACGTCCTGACTTTC. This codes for CASSQVGLAGVGANVLTF.

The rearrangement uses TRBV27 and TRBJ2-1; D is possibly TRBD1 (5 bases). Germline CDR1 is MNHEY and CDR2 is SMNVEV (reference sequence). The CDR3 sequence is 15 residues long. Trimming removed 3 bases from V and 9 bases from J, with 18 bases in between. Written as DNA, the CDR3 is TGTGCCAGCAGTTTGACAGAGCTTCCCGGCACTGAGCAGTTCTTC. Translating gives CASSLTELPGTEQFF.

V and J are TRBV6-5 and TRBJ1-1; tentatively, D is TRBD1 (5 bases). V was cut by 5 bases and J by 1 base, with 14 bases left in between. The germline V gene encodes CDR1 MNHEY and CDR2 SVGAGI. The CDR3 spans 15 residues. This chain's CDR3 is CASSNWGLSNTEAFF. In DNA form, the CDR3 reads TGTGCCAGCAGTAACTGGGGCCTATCGAACACTGAAGCTTTCTTT.

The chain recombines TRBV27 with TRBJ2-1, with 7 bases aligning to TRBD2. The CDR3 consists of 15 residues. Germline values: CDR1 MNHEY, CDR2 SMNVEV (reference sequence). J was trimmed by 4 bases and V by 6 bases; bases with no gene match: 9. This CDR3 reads CASRPLGGDYNEQFF. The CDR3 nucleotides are TGTGCCAGCAGACCTCTGGGGGGGGATTACAATGAGCAGTTCTTC.

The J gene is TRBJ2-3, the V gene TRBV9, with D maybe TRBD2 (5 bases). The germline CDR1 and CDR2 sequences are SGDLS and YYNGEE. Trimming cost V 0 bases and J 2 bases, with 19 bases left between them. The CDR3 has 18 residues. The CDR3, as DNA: TGTGCCAGCAGCGTAGGGGATGGAGGCGGGTCACTCACAGATACGCAGTATTTT. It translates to CASSVGDGGGSLTDTQYF.

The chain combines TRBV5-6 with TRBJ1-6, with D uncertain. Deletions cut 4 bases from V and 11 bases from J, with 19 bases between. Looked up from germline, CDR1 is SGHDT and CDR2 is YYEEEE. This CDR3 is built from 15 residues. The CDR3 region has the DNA TGTGCCAGCAGCCAAAGTAGGAGGTTGGGGACACCCCTCCACTTT. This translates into CASSQSRRLGTPLHF. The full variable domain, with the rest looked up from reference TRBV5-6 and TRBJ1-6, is DAGVTQSPTHLIKTRGQQVTLRCSPKSGHDTVSWYQQALGQGPQFIFQYYEEEERQRGNFPDRFSGHQFPNYSSELNVNALLLGDSALYLCASSQSRRLGTPLHFGNGTRLTVT.

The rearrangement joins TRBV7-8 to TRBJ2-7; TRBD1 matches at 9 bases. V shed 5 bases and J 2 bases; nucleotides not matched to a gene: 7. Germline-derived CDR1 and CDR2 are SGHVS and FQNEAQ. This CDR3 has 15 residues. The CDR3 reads CASSDRTGATYEQYF. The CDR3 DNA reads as TGTGCCAGCAGCGACCGGACAGGGGCGACCTACGAGCAGTACTTC.

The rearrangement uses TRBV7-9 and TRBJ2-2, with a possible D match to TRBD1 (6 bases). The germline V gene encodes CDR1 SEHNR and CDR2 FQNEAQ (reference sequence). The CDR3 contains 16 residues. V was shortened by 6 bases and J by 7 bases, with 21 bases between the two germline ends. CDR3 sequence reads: CASSFRAGANYGELFF. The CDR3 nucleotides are TGTGCCAGCAGTTTCAGGGCAGGGGCGAATTACGGGGAGCTGTTTTTT.

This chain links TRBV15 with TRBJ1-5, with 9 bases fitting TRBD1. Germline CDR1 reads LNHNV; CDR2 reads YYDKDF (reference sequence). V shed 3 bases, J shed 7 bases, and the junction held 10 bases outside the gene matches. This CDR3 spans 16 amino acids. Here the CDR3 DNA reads TGTGCCACCAGCAGTTACAGGGGGCCCGACGTCCAGCCCCAGCATTTT. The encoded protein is CATSSYRGPDVQPQHF.

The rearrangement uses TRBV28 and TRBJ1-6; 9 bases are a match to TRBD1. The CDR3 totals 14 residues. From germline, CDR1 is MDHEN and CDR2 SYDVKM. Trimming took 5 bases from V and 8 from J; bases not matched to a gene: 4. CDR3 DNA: TGTGCCAGCAGTCAACAGGGGGCGCATTCACCCCTCCACTTT. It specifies CASSQQGAHSPLHF.

CDR3 bases: TGTGCCAGCAGCTTGCCGACAGGGGGTAGCTATGGCTACACCTTC. This translates into CASSLPTGGSYGYTF. V is TRBV5-4 and J is TRBJ1-2; 9 bases line up with TRBD1. Germline V gene lookup returns CDR1 SGHNT and CDR2 YYREEE (reference sequence). This CDR3 contains 15 residues. V shed 1 base and J 4 bases; nucleotides not matched to a gene: 5. Filled out from reference TRBV5-4 and TRBJ1-2, the complete variable domain reads ETGVTQSPTHLIKTRGQQVTLRCSSQSGHNTVSWYQQALGQGPQFIFQYYREEENGRGNFPPRFSGLQFPNYSSELNVNALELDDSALYLCASSLPTGGSYGYTFGSGTRLTVV.

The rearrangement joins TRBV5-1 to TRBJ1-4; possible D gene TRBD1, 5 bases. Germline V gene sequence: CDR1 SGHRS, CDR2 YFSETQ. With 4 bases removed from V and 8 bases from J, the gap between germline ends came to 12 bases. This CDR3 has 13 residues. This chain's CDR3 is CASSRRGEEKLFF. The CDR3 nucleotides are TGCGCCAGCAGCCGGCGGGGGGAGGAAAAACTGTTTTTT. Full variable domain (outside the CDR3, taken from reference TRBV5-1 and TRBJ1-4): KAGVTQTPRYLIKTRGQQVTLSCSPISGHRSVSWYQQTPGQGLQFLFEYFSETQRNKGNFPGRFSGRQFSNSRSEMNVSTLELGDSALYLCASSRRGEEKLFFGSGTQLSVL.

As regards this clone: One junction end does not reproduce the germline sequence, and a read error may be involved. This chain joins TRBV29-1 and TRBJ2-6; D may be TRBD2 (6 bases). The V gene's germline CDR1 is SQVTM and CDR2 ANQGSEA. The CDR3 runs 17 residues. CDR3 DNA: TGCAGCGTTCGAGGGCTCCCCGGGAGCTCTGGGGCCAACGGCCTGACTTTC. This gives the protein CSVRGLPGSSGANGLTF.

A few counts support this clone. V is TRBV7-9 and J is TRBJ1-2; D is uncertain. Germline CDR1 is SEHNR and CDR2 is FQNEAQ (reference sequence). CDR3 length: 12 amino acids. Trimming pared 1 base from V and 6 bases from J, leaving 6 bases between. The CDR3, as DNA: TGTGCCAGCAGCTTAGGACGGGATGGCTACACCTTC. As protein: CASSLGRDGYTF.

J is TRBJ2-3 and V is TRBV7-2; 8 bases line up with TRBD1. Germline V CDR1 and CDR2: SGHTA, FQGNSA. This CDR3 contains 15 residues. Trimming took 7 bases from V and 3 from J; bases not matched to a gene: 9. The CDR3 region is CASTQTGVATDTQYF. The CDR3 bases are TGTGCCAGCACCCAGACAGGGGTTGCAACAGATACGCAGTATTTT.

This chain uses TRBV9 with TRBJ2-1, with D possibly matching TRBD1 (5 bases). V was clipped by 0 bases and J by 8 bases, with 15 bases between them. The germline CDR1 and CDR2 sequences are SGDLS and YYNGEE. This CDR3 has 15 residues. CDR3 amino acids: CASSVEGMGFDEQFF. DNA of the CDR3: TGTGCCAGCAGCGTAGAGGGGATGGGGTTTGATGAGCAGTTCTTC.

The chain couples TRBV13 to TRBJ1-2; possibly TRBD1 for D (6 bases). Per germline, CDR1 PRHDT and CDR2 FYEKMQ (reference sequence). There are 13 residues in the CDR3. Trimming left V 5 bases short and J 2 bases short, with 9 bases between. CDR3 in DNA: TGTGCCAGCAGCGCGGACAGCAACTATGGCTACACCTTC. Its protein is CASSADSNYGYTF.

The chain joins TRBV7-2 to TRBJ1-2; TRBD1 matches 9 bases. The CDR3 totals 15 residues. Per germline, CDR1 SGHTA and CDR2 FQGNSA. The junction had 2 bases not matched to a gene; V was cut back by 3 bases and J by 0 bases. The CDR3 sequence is CASSLGQGANYGYTF. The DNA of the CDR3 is TGTGCCAGCAGCTTGGGACAGGGAGCTAACTATGGCTACACCTTC.